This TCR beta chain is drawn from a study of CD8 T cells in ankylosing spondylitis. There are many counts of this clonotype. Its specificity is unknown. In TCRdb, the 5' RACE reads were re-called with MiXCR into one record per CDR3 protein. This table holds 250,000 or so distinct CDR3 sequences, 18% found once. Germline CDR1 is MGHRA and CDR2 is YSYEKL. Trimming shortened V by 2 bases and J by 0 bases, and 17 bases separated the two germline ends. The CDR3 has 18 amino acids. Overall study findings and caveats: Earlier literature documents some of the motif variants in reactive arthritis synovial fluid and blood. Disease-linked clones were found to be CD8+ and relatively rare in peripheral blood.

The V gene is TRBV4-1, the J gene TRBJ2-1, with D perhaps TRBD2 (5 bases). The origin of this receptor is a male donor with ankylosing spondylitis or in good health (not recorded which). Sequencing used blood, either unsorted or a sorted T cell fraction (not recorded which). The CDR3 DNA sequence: TGCGCCAGCAGCCAAACGGGCCTCCTAGCTGGCTCCTACAATGAGCAGTTCTTC. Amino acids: CASSQTGLLAGSYNEQFF.